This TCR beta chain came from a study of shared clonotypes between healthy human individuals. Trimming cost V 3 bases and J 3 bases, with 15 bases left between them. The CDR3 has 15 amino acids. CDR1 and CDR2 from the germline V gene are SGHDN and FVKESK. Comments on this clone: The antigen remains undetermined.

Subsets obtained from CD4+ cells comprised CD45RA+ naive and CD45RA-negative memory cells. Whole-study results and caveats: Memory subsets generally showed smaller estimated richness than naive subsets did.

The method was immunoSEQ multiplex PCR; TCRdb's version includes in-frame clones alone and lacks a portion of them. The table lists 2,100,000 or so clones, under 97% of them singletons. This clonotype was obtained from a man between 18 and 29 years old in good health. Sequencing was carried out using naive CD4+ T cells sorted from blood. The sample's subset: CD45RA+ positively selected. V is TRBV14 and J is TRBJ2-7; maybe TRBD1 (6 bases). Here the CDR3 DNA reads TGTGCCAGCAGCCAGGCCCTGGCAGGGGTCTACGAGCAGTACTTC. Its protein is CASSQALAGVYEQYF.